The clone carrying this T cell receptor (beta chain) was seen a handful of times. Its specificity is not known. TCRdb keeps only in-frame clones here, not all; method: immunoSEQ multiplex PCR. The sample has around 88,000 clones; roughly four fifths are singletons. The CDR3 has 15 residues. Losses at the gene ends were 0 bases for V and 4 bases for J; bases not matched to a gene: 5. Germline V gene lookup returns CDR1 SGDLS and CDR2 YYNGEE. The sample is drawn from a study of graft-versus-host responses after intestinal transplantation. For the study at large: Recipients were given multivisceral, liver-intestinal, or isolated intestinal transplants. Study-level findings and limits: Researchers found GvH clones in recipient marrow, and some showed up first in ileum or blood.

V usage is TRBV9 and J usage is TRBJ1-2; 8 positions match TRBD1. The sequence was obtained from a human donor who received an intestinal transplant. Sample: unstimulated CD8+ T cells sorted from spleen or lymph node cells, taken before intestinal transplant. CDR3 nucleotide sequence: TGTGCCAGCAGCGTAGTTACAGGGGGGAGCTATGGCTACACCTTC. This codes for CASSVVTGGSYGYTF.